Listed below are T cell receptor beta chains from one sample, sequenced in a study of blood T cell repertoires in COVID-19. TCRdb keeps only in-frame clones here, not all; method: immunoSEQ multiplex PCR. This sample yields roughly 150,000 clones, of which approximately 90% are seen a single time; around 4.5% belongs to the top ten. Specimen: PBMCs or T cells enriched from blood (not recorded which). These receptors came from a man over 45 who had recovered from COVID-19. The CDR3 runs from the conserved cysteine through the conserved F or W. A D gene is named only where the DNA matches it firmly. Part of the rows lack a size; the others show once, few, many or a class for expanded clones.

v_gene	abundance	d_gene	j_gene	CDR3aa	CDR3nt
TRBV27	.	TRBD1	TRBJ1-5	CASSPRGGNQPQHF	TGTGCCAGCAGTCCCAGGGGGGGCAATCAGCCCCAGCATTTT
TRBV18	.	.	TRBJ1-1	CASSPLNTEAFF	TGTGCCAGCTCACCCCTTAACACTGAAGCTTTCTTT
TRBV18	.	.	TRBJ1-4	CASSPGSGEKLFF	TGTGCCAGCTCACCTGGGTCCGGGGAAAAACTGTTTTTT
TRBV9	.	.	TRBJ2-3	CASSASETDTQYF	TGTGCCAGCAGCGCCTCGGAGACAGATACGCAGTATTTT
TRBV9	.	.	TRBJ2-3	CASSDYPKGYTQYF	TGTGCCAGCAGCGATTATCCGAAGGGGTATACGCAGTATTTT
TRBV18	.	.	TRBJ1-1	CASSAVGNTEAFF	TGTGCCAGCTCAGCGGTGGGGAACACTGAAGCTTTCTTT
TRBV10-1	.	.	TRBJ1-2	CASSVEANTNYGYTF	TGCGCCAGCAGTGTTGAGGCAAATACTAACTATGGCTACACCTTC
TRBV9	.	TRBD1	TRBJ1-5	CASSAGGIQPQHF	TGTGCCAGCAGCGCAGGGGGCATTCAGCCCCAGCATTTT
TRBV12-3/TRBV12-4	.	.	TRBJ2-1	CASRDLTGEQFF	TGTGCCAGCAGAGACCTAACGGGTGAGCAGTTCTTC
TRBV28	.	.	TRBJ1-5	CASSPTVQPQHF	TGTGCCAGCAGTCCGACAGTTCAGCCCCAGCATTTT
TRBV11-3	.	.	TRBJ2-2	CASSLRASSGTGELFF	TGTGCCAGCAGCTTGAGGGCCTCATCAGGCACCGGGGAGCTGTTTTTT
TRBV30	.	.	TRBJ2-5	CAWSPRETQYF	TGTGCCTGGAGTCCTCGAGAGACCCAGTACTTC
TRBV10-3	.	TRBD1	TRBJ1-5	CAIGTDSNQPQHF	TGTGCCATCGGGACAGATAGCAATCAGCCCCAGCATTTT
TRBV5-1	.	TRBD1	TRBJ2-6	CASSLALSDRAVSSGANVLTF	TGCGCCAGCAGCTTGGCCCTCTCAGACAGGGCAGTTAGCTCTGGGGCCAACGTCCTGACTTTC
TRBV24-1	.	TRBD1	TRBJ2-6	CATSDPRTGYSGANVLTF	TGTGCCACCAGTGACCCCAGGACAGGGTACTCTGGGGCCAACGTCCTGACTTTC
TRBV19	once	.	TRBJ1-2	CATRVPFGGGYTF	TGTGCCACCCGAGTTCCGTTCGGGGGTGGCTACACCTTC
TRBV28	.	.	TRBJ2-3	CASPASGESSTDTQYF	TGTGCCAGCCCCGCTTCGGGGGAATCTAGCACAGATACGCAGTATTTT
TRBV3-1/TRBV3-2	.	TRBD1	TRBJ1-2	CASSQGTGTGDYGYTF	TGTGCCAGCAGCCAAGGAACCGGGACAGGGGACTATGGCTACACCTTC
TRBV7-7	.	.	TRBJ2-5	CASSFSKTETQYF	TGTGCTAGCAGCTTTTCCAAAACTGAGACCCAGTACTTC
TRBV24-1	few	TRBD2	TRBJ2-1	CATSDFSGTSGYNEQFF	TGTGCCACCAGTGATTTCAGCGGGACTAGCGGATACAATGAGCAGTTCTTC
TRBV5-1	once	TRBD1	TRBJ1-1	CASRWGQHTEAFF	TGCGCCAGCAGGTGGGGACAGCACACTGAAGCTTTCTTT
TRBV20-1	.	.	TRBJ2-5	CSASLGDWYQETQYF	TGCAGTGCTAGTCTCGGGGATTGGTACCAAGAGACCCAGTACTTC
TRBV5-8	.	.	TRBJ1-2	CASSPRGSSGYTF	TGTGCCAGCAGCCCGAGGGGGTCTAGCGGCTACACCTTC
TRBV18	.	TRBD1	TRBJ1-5	CASSPGGTGDYSNQPQHF	TGTGCCAGCTCACCGGGGGGGACAGGGGATTATAGCAATCAGCCCCAGCATTTT
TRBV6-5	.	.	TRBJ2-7	CASRGSSSYEQYF	TGTGCCAGCAGGGGCTCCTCATCCTACGAGCAGTACTTC
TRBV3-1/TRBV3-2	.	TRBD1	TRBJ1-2	CASSLRGNYGYTF	TGTGCCAGCAGCCTCAGGGGGAACTATGGCTACACCTTC
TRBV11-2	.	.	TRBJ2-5	CASSLAETQYF	TGTGCCAGCAGCTTAGCGGAGACCCAGTACTTC
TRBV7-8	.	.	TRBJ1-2	CASSSDQGFGYTF	TGTGCCAGCAGCTCAGACCAGGGGTTTGGCTACACCTTC
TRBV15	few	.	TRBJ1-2	CATSGREGYGYTF	TGTGCCACCAGCGGTCGCGAGGGCTATGGCTACACCTTC
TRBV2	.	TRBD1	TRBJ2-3	CAYRPGQITDTQYF	TGTGCCTACCGGCCGGGACAGATCACAGATACGCAGTATTTT
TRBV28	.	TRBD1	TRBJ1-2	CASSLFGQGHGYTF	TGTGCCAGCAGTTTATTTGGACAGGGGCACGGCTACACCTTC
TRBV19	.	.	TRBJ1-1	CASSVIGAHPFF	TGTGCCAGTAGTGTGATAGGAGCACATCCTTTCTTT
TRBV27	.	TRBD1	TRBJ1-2	CASVAPDRARYNGYTF	TGTGCCAGCGTCGCCCCCGACAGGGCAAGGTATAATGGCTACACCTTC
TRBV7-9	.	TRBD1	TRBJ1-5	CASSTQGAVGQPQHF	TGTGCCAGCAGCACACAGGGGGCGGTTGGTCAGCCCCAGCATTTT
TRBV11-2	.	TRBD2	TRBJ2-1	CASSFTALAGDYNEQFF	TGTGCCAGCAGCTTTACCGCACTAGCGGGGGACTACAATGAGCAGTTCTTC
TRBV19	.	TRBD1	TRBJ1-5	CASRGTGNQPQHF	TGTGCCAGTAGAGGGACAGGCAATCAGCCCCAGCATTTT
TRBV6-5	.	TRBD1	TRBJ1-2	CASRIPGQERYGYTF	TGTGCCAGCAGGATTCCGGGACAGGAGAGATATGGCTACACCTTC
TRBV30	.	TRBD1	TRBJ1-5	CAWDQGEGYSNQPQHF	TGTGCCTGGGACCAGGGGGAAGGGTATAGCAATCAGCCCCAGCATTTT
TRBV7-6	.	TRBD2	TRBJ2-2	CASGTSAYTGELFF	TGTGCCAGTGGGACTAGCGCGTACACCGGGGAGCTGTTTTTT
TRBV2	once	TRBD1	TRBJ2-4	CASSESPTGNQYF	TGTGCCAGCAGTGAATCGCCGACAGGGAATCAGTACTTC
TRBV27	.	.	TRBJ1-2	CASTKTGYDYGYTF	TGTGCCAGCACCAAAACAGGGTACGACTATGGCTACACCTTC